Below, 21 T cell receptor beta chains from the same sample are listed, as sequenced in a study of CDR3 diversity in severe acne. TCRdb passed the PCR reads through MiXCR, listing each CDR3 protein once. The table records about 84,000 distinct CDR3 sequences, under 65% of them present only once. Sequencing was performed on blood. These receptors were taken from a male donor in good health, without acne.

The V and J genes are TRBV5-1 and TRBJ1-1; a possible D gene is TRBD1 (5 bases). The germline CDR1 and CDR2 sequences are SGHRS and YFSETQ. The CDR3 contains 14 residues. The V gene lost 2 bases and the J gene lost 5 bases, with 13 bases spanning the gap. CDR3 nucleotides: TGCGCCAGCAGCTTAGGAGGGCGGGGGACTGAAGCTTTCTTT. Protein product: CASSLGGRGTEAFF.

This chain connects TRBV2 to TRBJ1-1; 12 nucleotides agree with TRBD1. The CDR3 covers 15 residues. J gave up 4 bases and V 6 bases, and 6 bases lay outside the gene matches. Germline CDR1 reads SNHLY; CDR2 reads FYNNEI. Here the CDR3 reads CASSSQGQGATEAFF. The DNA for the CDR3 is TGTGCCAGCAGCTCCCAGGGACAGGGGGCCACTGAAGCTTTCTTT.

This clonotype showed up many times. The chain uses TRBV29-1 and TRBJ1-2; a weak D match, TRBD1 (5 bases). V was clipped by 6 bases and J by 5 bases, with 13 bases between them. CDR3 length: 12 residues. Germline assignment: CDR1 SQVTM and CDR2 ANQGSEA. The CDR3 loop reads CSVAEGRYGYTF. In DNA form, the CDR3 reads TGCAGCGTCGCCGAGGGGCGGTATGGCTACACCTTC.

In this sample, this clonotype turned up once. Relative to the germline gene, one junction end is altered; a read error may explain this. The chain carries TRBV25-1 and TRBJ2-7, with TRBD1 identical over 8 bases. CDR1 MGHDK and CDR2 SYGVNS come from the germline V gene. This CDR3 comprises 15 residues. The CDR3 reads CATSEPGTGPYEQYF. The CDR3 DNA is TGTGCCACCAGTGAACCCGGGACAGGTCCCTACGAGCAGTACTTC.

The chain recombines TRBV5-1 with TRBJ2-3; D uncertain. Between the trimmed V and J ends, which lost 4 bases and 3 bases, there was a span of 6 bases. Per germline, CDR1 SGHRS and CDR2 YFSETQ. The CDR3 contains 12 residues. This chain's CDR3 is CASSQETDTQYF. The CDR3 nucleotides are TGCGCCAGCAGCCAAGAAACAGATACGCAGTATTTT.

This clonotype has ten or more counts. Just one base apart from a much larger clone, this may be a read error. The chain links TRBV25-1 to TRBJ2-7; either TRBD1 or TRBD2 may supply D (5 bases each). V shed 2 bases and J shed 7 bases, with 27 bases lying between them. CDR3 length: 18 amino acids. The germline V gene encodes CDR1 MGHDK and CDR2 SYGVNS. CDR3 DNA: TGTGCCAGCAGTGAAGGCCCCCTCCGGGACGGCCGGTCTCGGGAGCAGTACTTC. This gives the protein CASSEGPLRDGRSREQYF.

The chain joins TRBV6-1 to TRBJ2-7, with D maybe TRBD2 (5 bases). The CDR3 covers 14 residues. Germline loops: CDR1 MNHNS, CDR2 SASEGT. The V and J ends lost 10 bases and 0 bases respectively, with 16 bases between them. The CDR3 DNA follows: TGTGCCATCAGGCCCAGCGGAGACTCCTACGAGCAGTACTTC. It codes for CAIRPSGDSYEQYF.

A remark on this clonotype: A junction end diverges from the germline sequence, so it may reflect a read error. V and J are TRBV6-5 and TRBJ2-6; D gene unclear. CDR1 is MNHEY, CDR2 SVGAGI, per germline. CDR3 length: 15 amino acids. The CDR3 region has the DNA TGTGCCAGCAGTGACTCCAACTCTGGGGCCAACGTCCTGACTTTC. Its translation is CASSDSNSGANVLTF.

The V and J genes are TRBV7-9 and TRBJ2-3, with 10 bases lining up with TRBD2. The V and J ends lost 5 bases and 3 bases, in that order; junction bases with no gene match: 11. Germline V gene data show CDR1 as SEHNR and CDR2 as FQNEAQ (reference sequence). The CDR3 runs 17 residues. The CDR3, as DNA: TGTGCCAGCAGCCCGAGACAGGGACTAGCGAGGACAGATACGCAGTATTTT. Translating gives CASSPRQGLARTDTQYF.

The chain carries TRBV6-1 and TRBJ2-3, with TRBD1 matching over 10 bases. CDR1 is MNHNS, CDR2 SASEGT, per germline. This CDR3 comprises 15 residues. J lost 1 base, V lost 6 bases, and 4 bases had no gene match. The CDR3 nucleotides read TGTGCCAGCAGGGACGGGACAGGGGGCACAGATACGCAGTATTTT. Encoded protein: CASRDGTGGTDTQYF.

This chain connects TRBV20-1 to TRBJ1-1; D unresolved. CDR3 length: 13 residues. V lost 3 bases, J lost 1 base, and 9 bases lay in between. The germline V gene has CDR1 DFQATT and CDR2 SNEGSKA (reference sequence). The CDR3 DNA is TGCAGTGCTAGGAAAGGTAAGAACACTGAAGCTTTCTTT. As protein: CSARKGKNTEAFF.

This clonotype was recorded at least ten times. The chain is built from TRBV7-9 and TRBJ2-3; the match to TRBD2 covers 13 bases. Germline trimming cut 5 bases from V and 3 bases from J; bases unmatched to any gene: 5. The CDR3 runs to 16 residues. Germline V gene sequence: CDR1 SEHNR, CDR2 FQNEAQ (reference sequence). CDR3 sequence: CASSILTSGRTDTQYF. The CDR3 DNA reads TGTGCCAGCAGCATACTGACTAGCGGGAGGACAGATACGCAGTATTTT.

This clonotype turned up a few times. The rearrangement uses TRBV9 and TRBJ2-7, with a tentative D call TRBD1 (6 bases). V lost 2 bases and J lost 6, with 9 bases in between. The CDR3 is 12 amino acids. Germline values: CDR1 SGDLS, CDR2 YYNGEE. The CDR3 DNA reads as TGTGCCAGCAGCGTTACAGGGTTCGAGCAGTACTTC. This gives the protein CASSVTGFEQYF.

On this clonotype itself: At one end, the junction sequence differs from germline, possibly due to a read error. The chain combines TRBV20-1 with TRBJ1-1, with TRBD1 identical over 9 bases. Per the germline V gene, CDR1 is DFQATT and CDR2 is SNEGSKA (reference sequence). This CDR3 contains 15 residues. CDR3 loop: CSASRQGGMNTEALF. CDR3 DNA sequence: TGCAGTGCGTCGCGACAGGGGGGGATGAACACTGAAGCTCTCTTT.

The chain carries TRBV25-1 and TRBJ1-2; D uncertain. The V and J ends lost 3 bases and 8 bases respectively, with 25 bases between them. CDR3 length equals 17 residues. The V gene's germline CDR1 is MGHDK and CDR2 SYGVNS. The CDR3 nucleotides read TGTGCCAGCAGTGAGACTGCCGTAGGCGACTCAAGTTTAGGCTACACCTTC. This codes for CASSETAVGDSSLGYTF.

The CDR3 bases are TGTGCCAGTAGTAAAGGGGGTCGGGGCAATCAGCCCCAGCATTTT. Translation gives CASSKGGRGNQPQHF. This chain joins TRBV6-5 and TRBJ1-5; the D gene is possibly TRBD1 (6 bases). Trimming stripped 9 bases from V and 2 bases from J, with 17 bases between. Germline CDR1 and CDR2: MNHEY and SVGAGI. This CDR3 contains 15 residues.

The chain uses TRBV9 and TRBJ2-7; D perhaps matches TRBD1 (5 bases). The germline gives CDR1 SGDLS, CDR2 YYNGEE. This CDR3 contains 13 residues. Trimming cost V 0 bases and J 2 bases, with 6 bases left between them. The CDR3 spells CASSVETAYEQYF. The CDR3 nucleotides read TGTGCCAGCAGCGTAGAGACAGCCTACGAGCAGTACTTC.

The rearrangement uses TRBV2 and TRBJ2-1, with 16 bases lining up with TRBD2. CDR1 is SNHLY and CDR2 is FYNNEI in the germline V gene. There are 19 residues in the CDR3. The V and J ends lost 6 bases and 3 bases, in that order; junction bases with no gene match: 11. In nucleotides, the CDR3 is TGTGCCAGCAGCCGGAATGAGGGACTAGCGGGAGGGGTCTACAATGAGCAGTTCTTC. Its protein is CASSRNEGLAGGVYNEQFF.

The V and J genes are TRBV2 and TRBJ2-1; 7 nucleotides match TRBD2. V lost 8 bases and J lost 8; bases outside the gene matches: 6. Germline V lookup: CDR1 SNHLY, CDR2 FYNNEI. The CDR3 has 12 amino acids. In DNA form, the CDR3 reads TGTGCCAGCGCCGGGCTAGCGGATGAGCAGTTCTTC. Translation gives CASAGLADEQFF.

This clonotype was detected many times. The chain combines TRBV5-8 with TRBJ1-5, with a weak D call TRBD1 (5 bases). The germline V and J ends were trimmed by 2 bases and 1 base, with 7 bases remaining between them. CDR3 length: 14 amino acids. Germline CDR1 is SGHTS and CDR2 is YDEGEE. The CDR3 DNA reads TGTGCCAGCAGCTTCCGGGACAGCAATCAGCCCCAGCATTTT. It is translated as CASSFRDSNQPQHF.

The rearrangement links TRBV19 to TRBJ2-7, with D perhaps given as TRBD1 or TRBD2 (5 bases each). The CDR3 totals 14 residues. The germline V and J ends were trimmed by 5 bases and 6 bases, with 17 bases remaining between them. Germline V CDR1 and CDR2: LNHDA, SQIVND (reference sequence). The CDR3 loop is CASSPRDRFGEQYF. CDR3 coding DNA: TGTGCCAGTAGTCCCCGGGACCGATTTGGCGAGCAGTACTTC.